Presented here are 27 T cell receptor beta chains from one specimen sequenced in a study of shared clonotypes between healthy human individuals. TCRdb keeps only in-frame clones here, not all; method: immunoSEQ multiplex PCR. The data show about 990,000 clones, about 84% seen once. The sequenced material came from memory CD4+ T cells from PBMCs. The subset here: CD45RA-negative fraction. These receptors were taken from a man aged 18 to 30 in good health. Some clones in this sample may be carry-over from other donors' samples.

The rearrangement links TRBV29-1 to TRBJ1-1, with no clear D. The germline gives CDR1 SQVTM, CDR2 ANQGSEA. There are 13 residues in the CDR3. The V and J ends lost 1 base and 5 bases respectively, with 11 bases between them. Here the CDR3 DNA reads TGCAGCGTTGAAGCAGGTAGGACGACTGAAGCTTTCTTT. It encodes CSVEAGRTTEAFF.

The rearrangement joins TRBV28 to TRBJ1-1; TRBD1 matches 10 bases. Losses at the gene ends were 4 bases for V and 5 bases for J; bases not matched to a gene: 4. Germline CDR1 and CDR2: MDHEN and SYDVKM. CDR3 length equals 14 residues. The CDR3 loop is CASSSTGGRTEAFF. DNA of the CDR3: TGTGCCAGCAGTTCGACAGGGGGCCGGACTGAAGCTTTCTTT.

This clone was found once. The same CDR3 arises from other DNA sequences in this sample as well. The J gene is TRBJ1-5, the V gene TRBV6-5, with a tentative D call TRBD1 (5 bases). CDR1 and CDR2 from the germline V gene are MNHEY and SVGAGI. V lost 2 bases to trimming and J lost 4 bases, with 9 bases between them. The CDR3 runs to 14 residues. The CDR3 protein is CASSYLGGNQPQHF. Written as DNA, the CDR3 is TGTGCCAGCAGTTACCTGGGGGGGAATCAGCCCCAGCATTTT.

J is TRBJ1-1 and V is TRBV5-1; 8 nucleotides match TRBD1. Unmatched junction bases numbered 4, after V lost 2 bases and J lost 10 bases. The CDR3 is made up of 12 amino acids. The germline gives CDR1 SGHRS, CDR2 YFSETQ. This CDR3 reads CASSFMGTGAFF. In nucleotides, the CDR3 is TGCGCCAGCAGCTTCATGGGGACAGGAGCTTTCTTT. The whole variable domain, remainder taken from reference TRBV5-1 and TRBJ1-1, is KAGVTQTPRYLIKTRGQQVTLSCSPISGHRSVSWYQQTPGQGLQFLFEYFSETQRNKGNFPGRFSGRQFSNSRSEMNVSTLELGDSALYLCASSFMGTGAFFGQGTRLTVV.

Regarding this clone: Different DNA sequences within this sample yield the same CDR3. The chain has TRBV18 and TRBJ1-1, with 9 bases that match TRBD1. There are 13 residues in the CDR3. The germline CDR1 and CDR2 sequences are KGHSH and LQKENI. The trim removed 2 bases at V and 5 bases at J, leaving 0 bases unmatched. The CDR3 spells CASSPDRGTEAFF. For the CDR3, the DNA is TGTGCCAGCTCACCAGACAGGGGGACTGAAGCTTTCTTT.

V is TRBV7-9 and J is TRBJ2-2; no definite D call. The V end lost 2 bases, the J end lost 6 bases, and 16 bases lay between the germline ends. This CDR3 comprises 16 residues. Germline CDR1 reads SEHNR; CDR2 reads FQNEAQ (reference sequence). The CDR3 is CASSLRNDPYAGELFF. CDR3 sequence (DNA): TGTGCCAGCAGCTTACGGAACGATCCTTACGCCGGGGAGCTGTTTTTT.

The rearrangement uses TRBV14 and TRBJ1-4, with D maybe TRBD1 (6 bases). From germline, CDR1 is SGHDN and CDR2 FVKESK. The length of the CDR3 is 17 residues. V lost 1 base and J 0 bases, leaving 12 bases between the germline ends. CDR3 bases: TGTGCCAGCAGCCAAGGACGGACAGCCGCAACTAATGAAAAACTGTTTTTT. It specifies CASSQGRTAATNEKLFF.

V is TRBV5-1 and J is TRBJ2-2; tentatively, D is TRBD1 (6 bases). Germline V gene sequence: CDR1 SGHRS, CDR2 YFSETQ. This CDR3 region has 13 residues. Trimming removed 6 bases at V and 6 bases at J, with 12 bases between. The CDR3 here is CASKTGTPGELFF. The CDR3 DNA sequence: TGCGCCAGCAAAACAGGGACCCCCGGGGAGCTGTTTTTT. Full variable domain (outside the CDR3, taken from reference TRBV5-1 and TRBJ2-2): KAGVTQTPRYLIKTRGQQVTLSCSPISGHRSVSWYQQTPGQGLQFLFEYFSETQRNKGNFPGRFSGRQFSNSRSEMNVSTLELGDSALYLCASKTGTPGELFFGEGSRLTVL.

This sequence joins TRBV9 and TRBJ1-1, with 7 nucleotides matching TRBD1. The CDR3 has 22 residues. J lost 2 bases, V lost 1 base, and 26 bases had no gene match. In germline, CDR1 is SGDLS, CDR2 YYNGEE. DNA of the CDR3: TGTGCCAGCAGCGTATCGGTGGTAAAGTCGTGGACAGGTGGGTTGGGAAACACTGAAGCTTTCTTT. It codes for CASSVSVVKSWTGGLGNTEAFF.

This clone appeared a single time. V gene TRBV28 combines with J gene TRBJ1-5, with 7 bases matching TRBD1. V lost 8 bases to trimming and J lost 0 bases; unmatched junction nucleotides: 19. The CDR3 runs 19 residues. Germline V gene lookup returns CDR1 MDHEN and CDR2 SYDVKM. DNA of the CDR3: TGTGCCAGCGAAAACATCCCGGGACAGAATCCCTCTAGCAATCAGCCCCAGCATTTT. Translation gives CASENIPGQNPSSNQPQHF.

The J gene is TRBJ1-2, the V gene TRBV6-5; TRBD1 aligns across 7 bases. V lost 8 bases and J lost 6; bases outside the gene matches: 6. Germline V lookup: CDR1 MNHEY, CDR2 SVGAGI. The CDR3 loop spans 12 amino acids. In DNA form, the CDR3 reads TGTGCCAGCCCCAGGGGGAATAATGGCTACACCTTC. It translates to CASPRGNNGYTF.

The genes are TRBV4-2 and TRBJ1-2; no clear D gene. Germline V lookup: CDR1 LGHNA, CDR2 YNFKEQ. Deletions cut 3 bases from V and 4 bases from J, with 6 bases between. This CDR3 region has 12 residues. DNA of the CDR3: TGTGCCAGCAGCCATCGCAGCTATGGCTACACCTTC. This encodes CASSHRSYGYTF.

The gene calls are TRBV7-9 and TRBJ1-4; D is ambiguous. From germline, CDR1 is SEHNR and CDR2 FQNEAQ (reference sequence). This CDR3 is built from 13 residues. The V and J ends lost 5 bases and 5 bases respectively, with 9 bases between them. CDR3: CASSPDGNEKLFF. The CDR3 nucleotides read TGTGCCAGCAGCCCCGACGGGAATGAAAAACTGTTTTTT.

The CDR3 region is CSVDGTQETQYF. The CDR3 nucleotides are TGCAGCGTTGACGGAACCCAAGAGACCCAGTACTTC. The V gene is TRBV29-1, the J gene TRBJ2-5; D is undetermined. CDR3 length equals 12 residues. Trimming removed 3 bases at V and 1 base at J, with 6 bases between. Germline CDR1 reads SQVTM; CDR2 reads ANQGSEA. Full variable domain (outside the CDR3, taken from reference TRBV29-1 and TRBJ2-5): SAVISQKPSRDICQRGTSLTIQCQVDSQVTMMFWYRQQPGQSLTLIATANQGSEATYESGFVIDKFPISRPNLTFSTLTVSNMSPEDSSIYLCSVDGTQETQYFGPGTRLLVL.

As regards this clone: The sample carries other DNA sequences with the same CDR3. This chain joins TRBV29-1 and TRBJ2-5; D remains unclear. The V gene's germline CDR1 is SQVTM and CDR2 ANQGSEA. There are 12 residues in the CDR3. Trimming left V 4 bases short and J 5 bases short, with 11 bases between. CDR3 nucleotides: TGCAGCGTTGGAGGCTCTGGGGAGACCCAGTACTTC. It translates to CSVGGSGETQYF.

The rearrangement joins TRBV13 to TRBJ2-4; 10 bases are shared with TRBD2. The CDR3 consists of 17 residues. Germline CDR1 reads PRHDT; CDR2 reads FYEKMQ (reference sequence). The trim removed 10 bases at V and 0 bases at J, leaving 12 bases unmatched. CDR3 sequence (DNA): TGTGCCACCCTCCTAGCGGGAGTATTCCTAGCCAAAAACATTCAGTACTTC. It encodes CATLLAGVFLAKNIQYF. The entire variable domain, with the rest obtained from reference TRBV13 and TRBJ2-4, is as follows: AAGVIQSPRHLIKEKRETATLKCYPIPRHDTVYWYQQGPGQDPQFLISFYEKMQSDKGSIPDRFSAQQFSDYHSELNMSSLELGDSALYFCATLLAGVFLAKNIQYFGAGTRLSVL.

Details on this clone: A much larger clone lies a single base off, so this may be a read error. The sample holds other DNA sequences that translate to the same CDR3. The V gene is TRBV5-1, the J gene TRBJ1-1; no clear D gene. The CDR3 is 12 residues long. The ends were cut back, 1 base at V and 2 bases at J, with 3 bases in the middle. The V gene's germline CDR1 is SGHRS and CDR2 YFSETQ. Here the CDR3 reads CASSLINTEAFF. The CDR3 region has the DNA TGCGCCAGCAGCTTGATAAACACTGAAGCTTTCTTT.

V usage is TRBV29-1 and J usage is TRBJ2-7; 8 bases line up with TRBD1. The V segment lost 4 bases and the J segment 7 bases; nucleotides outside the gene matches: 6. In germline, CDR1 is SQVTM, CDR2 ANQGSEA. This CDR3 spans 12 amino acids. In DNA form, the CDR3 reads TGCAGCGTTGGGCAGGGGGCGAAGGAGCAGTACTTC. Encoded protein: CSVGQGAKEQYF.

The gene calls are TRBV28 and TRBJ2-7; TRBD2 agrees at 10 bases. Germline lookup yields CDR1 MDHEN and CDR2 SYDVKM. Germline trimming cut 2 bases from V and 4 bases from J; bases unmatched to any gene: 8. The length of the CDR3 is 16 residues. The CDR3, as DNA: TGTGCCAGCAGTTTAACTAGCGGGATCCAAAGGTACGAGCAGTACTTC. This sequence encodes CASSLTSGIQRYEQYF.

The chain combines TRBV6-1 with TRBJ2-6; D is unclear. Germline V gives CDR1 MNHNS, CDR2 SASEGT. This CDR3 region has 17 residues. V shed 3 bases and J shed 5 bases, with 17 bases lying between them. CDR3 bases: TGTGCCAGCAGTGAGTGCTATGCACAAAGTCGGGCCAACGTCCTGACTTTC. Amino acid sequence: CASSECYAQSRANVLTF.

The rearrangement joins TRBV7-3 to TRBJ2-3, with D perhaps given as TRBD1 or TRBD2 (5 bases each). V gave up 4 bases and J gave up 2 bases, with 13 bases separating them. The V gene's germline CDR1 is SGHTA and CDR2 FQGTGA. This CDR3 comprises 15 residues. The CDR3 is CASSSLQGDTDTQYF. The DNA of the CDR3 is TGTGCCAGCAGCTCCCTTCAGGGAGACACAGATACGCAGTATTTT.

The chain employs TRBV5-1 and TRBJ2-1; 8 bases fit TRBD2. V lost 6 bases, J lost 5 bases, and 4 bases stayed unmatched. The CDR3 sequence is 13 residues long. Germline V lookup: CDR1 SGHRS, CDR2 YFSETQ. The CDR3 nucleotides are TGCGCCAGCACAGCGGGAGATAACAATGAGCAGTTCTTC. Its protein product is CASTAGDNNEQFF.

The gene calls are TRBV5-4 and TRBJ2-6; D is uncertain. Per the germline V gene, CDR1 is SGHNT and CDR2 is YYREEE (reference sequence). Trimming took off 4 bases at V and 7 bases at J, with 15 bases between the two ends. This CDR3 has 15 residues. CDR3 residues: CASSRTGAQANVLTF. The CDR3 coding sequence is TGTGCCAGCAGCCGTACCGGAGCCCAAGCCAACGTCCTGACTTTC.

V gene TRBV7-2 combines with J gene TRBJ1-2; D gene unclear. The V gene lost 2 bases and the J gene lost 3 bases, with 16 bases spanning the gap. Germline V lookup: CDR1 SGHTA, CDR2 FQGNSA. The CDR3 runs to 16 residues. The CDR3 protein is CASSLTGVGWDYGYTF. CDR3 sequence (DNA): TGTGCCAGCAGCTTAACGGGTGTAGGGTGGGACTATGGCTACACCTTC.

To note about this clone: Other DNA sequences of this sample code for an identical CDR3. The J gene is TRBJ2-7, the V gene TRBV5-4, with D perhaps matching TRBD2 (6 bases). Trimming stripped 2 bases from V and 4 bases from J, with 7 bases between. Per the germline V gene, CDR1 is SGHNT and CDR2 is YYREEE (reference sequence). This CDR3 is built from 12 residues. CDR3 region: CASSFGTYEQYF. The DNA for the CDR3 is TGTGCCAGCAGCTTCGGGACTTACGAGCAGTACTTC.

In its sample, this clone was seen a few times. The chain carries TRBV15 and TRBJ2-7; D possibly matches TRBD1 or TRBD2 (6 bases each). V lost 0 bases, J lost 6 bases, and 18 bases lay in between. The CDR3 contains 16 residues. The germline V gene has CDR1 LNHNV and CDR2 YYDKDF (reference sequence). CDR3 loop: CATSRDPPGGGSEQYF. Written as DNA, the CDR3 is TGTGCCACCAGCAGAGATCCCCCCGGGGGCGGTTCCGAGCAGTACTTC.

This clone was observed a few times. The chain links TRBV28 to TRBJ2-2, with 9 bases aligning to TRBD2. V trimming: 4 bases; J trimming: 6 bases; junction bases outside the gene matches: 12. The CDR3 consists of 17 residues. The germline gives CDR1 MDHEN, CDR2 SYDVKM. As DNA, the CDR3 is TGTGCCAGCAGTTCTCTTAGCGGGAGCGCAGTTTCCGGGGAGCTGTTTTTT. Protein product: CASSSLSGSAVSGELFF.